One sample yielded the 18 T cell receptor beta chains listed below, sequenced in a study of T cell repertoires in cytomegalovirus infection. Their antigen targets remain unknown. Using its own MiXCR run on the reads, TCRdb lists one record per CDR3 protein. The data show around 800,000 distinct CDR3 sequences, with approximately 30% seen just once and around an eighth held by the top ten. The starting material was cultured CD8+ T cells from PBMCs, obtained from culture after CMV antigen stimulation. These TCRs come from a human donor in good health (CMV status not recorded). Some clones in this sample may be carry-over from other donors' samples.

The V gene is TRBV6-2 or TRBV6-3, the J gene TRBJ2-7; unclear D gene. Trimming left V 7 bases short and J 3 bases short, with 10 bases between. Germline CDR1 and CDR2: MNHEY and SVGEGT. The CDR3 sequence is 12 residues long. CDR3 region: CASTPHNYEQYV. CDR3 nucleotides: TGTGCCAGCACCCCCCACAACTACGAGCAGTACGTC.

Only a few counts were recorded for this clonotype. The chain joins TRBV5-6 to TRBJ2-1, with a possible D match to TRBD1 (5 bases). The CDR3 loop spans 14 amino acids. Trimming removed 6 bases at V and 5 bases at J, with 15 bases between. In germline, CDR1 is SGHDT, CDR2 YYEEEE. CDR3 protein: CASNSGRPHNEQFF. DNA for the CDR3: TGTGCCAGCAACTCAGGGCGGCCCCACAATGAGCAGTTCTTC.

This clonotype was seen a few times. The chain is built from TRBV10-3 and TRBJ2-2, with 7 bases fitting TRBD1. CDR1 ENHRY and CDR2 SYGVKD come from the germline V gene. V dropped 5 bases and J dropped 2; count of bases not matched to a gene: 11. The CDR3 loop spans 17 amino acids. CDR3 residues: CAISLTPGQRNTGELFF. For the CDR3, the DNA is TGTGCCATCAGTCTTACCCCGGGACAGCGTAACACCGGGGAGCTGTTTTTT.

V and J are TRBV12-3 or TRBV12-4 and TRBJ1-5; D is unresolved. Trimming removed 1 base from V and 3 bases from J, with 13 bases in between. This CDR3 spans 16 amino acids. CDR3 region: CASSLGSASFNQPQHF. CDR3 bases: TGTGCCAGCAGTTTAGGTTCTGCCAGTTTCAATCAGCCCCAGCATTTT.

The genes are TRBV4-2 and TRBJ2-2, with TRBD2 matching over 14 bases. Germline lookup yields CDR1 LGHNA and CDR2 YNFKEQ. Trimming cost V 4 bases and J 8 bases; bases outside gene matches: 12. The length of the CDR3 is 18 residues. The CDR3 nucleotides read TGTGCCAGCAGCCGCGGTGAGGGACTAGCGGGGGAGGCGGGGGAGCTGTTTTTT. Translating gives CASSRGEGLAGEAGELFF.

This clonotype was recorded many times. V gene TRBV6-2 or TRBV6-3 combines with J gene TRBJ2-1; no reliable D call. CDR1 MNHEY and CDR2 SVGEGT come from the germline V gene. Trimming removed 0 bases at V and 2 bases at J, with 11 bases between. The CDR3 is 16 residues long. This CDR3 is CASSYSPGLTYNEQFF. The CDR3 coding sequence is TGTGCCAGCAGTTACTCGCCGGGCTTAACCTACAATGAGCAGTTCTTC.

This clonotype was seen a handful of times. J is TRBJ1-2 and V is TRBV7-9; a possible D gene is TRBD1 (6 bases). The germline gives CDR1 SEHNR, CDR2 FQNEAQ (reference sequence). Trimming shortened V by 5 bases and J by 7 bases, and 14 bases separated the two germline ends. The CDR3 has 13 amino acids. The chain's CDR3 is CASSREQGGGYTF. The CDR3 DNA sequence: TGTGCCAGCAGCCGTGAACAGGGAGGTGGCTACACCTTC.

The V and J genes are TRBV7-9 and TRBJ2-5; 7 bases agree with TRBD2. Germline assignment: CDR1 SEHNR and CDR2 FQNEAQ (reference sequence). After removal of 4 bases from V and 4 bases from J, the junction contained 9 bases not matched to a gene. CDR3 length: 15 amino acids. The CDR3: CASSSLGKRGETQYF. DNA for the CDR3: TGTGCCAGCAGCTCCTTGGGGAAGCGGGGAGAGACCCAGTACTTC.

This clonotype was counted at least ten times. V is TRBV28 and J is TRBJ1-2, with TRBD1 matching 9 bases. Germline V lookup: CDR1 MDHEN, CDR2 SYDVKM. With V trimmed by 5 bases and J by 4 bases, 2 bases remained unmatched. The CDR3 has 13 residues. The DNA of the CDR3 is TGTGCCAGCAGTCGGACAGGGGCCTATGGCTACACCTTC. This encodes CASSRTGAYGYTF.

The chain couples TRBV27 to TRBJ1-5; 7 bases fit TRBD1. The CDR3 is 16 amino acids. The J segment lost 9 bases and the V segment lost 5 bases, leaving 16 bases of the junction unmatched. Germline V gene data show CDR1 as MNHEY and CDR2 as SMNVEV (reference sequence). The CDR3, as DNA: TGTGCCAGCAGTCGAGTTCGACAGGGCCTCATATGGCCCCAGCATTTT. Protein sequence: CASSRVRQGLIWPQHF.

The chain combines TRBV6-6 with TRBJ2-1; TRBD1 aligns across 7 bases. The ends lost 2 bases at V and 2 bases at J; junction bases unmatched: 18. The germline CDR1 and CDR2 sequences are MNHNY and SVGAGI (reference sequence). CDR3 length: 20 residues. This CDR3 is CASSYPQGTQINPTYNEQFF. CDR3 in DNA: TGTGCCAGCAGTTACCCACAGGGGACACAAATAAACCCGACCTACAATGAGCAGTTCTTC.

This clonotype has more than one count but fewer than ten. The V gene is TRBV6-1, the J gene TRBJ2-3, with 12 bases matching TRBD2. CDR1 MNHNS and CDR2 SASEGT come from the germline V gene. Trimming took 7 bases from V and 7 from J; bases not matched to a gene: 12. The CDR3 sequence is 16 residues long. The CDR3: CASNPDLAGGPNTQYF. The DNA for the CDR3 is TGTGCCAGCAACCCCGACCTAGCGGGGGGGCCGAATACGCAGTATTTT.

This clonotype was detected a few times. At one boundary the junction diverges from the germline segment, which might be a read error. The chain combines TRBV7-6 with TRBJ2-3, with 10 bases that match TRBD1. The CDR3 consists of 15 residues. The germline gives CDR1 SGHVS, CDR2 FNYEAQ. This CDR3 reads CASSLGGQGSDTQYF. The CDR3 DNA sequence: TGTGCCAGCAGTTTAGGGGGACAGGGGTCAGATACGCAGTATTTT.

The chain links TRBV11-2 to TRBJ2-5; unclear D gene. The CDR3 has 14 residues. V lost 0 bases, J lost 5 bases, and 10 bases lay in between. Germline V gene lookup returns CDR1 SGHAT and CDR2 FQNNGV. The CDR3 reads CASSLEGHLETQYF. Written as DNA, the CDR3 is TGTGCCAGCAGCTTAGAGGGTCATCTGGAGACCCAGTACTTC.

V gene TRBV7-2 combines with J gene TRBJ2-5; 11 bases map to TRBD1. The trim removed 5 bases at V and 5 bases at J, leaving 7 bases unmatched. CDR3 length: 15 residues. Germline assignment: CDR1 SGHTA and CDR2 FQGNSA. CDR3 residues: CASSTGQGGEETQYF. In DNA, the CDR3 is TGTGCCAGCAGCACGGGACAGGGGGGAGAGGAGACCCAGTACTTC.

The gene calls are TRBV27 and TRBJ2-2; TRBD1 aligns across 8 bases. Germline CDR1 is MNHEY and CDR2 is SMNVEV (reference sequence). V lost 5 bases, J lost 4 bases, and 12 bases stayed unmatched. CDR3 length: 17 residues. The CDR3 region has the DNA TGTGCCAGCAGTCCCATCGCCGGGACAGGACCCACCGGGGAGCTGTTTTTT. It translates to CASSPIAGTGPTGELFF.

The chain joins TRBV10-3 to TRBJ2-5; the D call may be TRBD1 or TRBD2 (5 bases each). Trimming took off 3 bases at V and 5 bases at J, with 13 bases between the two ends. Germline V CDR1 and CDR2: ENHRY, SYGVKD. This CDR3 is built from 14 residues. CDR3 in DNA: TGTGCCATCAGTGACGTAGAAGGGACGGAGACCCAGTACTTC. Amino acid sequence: CAISDVEGTETQYF.

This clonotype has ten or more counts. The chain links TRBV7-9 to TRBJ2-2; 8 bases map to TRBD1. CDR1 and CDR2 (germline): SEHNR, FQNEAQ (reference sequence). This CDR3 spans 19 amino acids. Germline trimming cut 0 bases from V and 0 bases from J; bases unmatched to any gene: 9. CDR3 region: CASSLALGQGAANTGELFF. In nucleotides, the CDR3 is TGTGCCAGCAGCTTAGCATTAGGACAGGGCGCCGCGAACACCGGGGAGCTGTTTTTT.